A selection of T cell receptor beta chains follows, all from one sample in a study of blood T cell repertoires in COVID-19. This table comes from immunoSEQ multiplex PCR, and its TCRdb copy is limited to in-frame clones, with some not included. This sample yields some 150,000 clones, of which roughly 89% are seen a single time; around 8.6% belongs to the top ten. Sequencing used peripheral blood. Receptors were obtained from a woman aged 50 to 65 with active or convalescent COVID-19. The CDR3 runs from the conserved cysteine through the conserved F or W. Fields, in order: J gene, V gene, D gene, clone size, CDR3 DNA, CDR3 protein. A D gene is named only where the DNA matches it firmly. Clone size appears in some rows only: once, few, many, or a class for an expanded clone.

j_call: TRBJ2-7
v_call: TRBV7-7
d_call: TRBD2
clone_size: few
cdr3_nt: TGTGCTAGCAGCCCCTCGGTGACTAGCGGAGCCTACGAGCAGTACTTC
cdr3_aa: CASSPSVTSGAYEQYF

j_call: TRBJ2-7
v_call: TRBV6-5
d_call: TRBD1
clone_size: -
cdr3_nt: TGTGCCAGCAGCCCCTCACAGGGGGGAACCTACGAGCAGTACTTC
cdr3_aa: CASSPSQGGTYEQYF

j_call: TRBJ1-1
v_call: TRBV11-2
d_call: -
clone_size: -
cdr3_nt: TGTGCCAGCAGCTTAGTCGCCCCTCGGGACTTGTGGACTGAAGCTTTCTTT
cdr3_aa: CASSLVAPRDLWTEAFF

j_call: TRBJ1-2
v_call: TRBV4-2
d_call: TRBD1
clone_size: -
cdr3_nt: TGTGCCAGCAGCCAAGATACAGGGGCCTTTGACTATGGCTACACCTTC
cdr3_aa: CASSQDTGAFDYGYTF

j_call: TRBJ2-3
v_call: TRBV7-9
d_call: -
clone_size: -
cdr3_nt: TGTGCCAGCAGCGAACCGTCTGGCGGTAGCCCAGATACGCAGTATTTT
cdr3_aa: CASSEPSGGSPDTQYF

j_call: TRBJ1-1
v_call: TRBV7-9
d_call: TRBD1
clone_size: -
cdr3_nt: TGTGCCAGCAGCAATGTAGGGGGCCATGCGAACACTGAAGCTTTCTTT
cdr3_aa: CASSNVGGHANTEAFF

j_call: TRBJ2-7
v_call: TRBV5-1
d_call: -
clone_size: -
cdr3_nt: TGCGCCAGCAGCCCCGGACAGACCTCCTCCTACGAGCAGTACTTC
cdr3_aa: CASSPGQTSSYEQYF

j_call: TRBJ1-1
v_call: TRBV10-3
d_call: -
clone_size: -
cdr3_nt: TGTGCCATCAGCCAGGGATACACTGAAGCTTTCTTT
cdr3_aa: CAISQGYTEAFF

j_call: TRBJ1-2
v_call: TRBV7-2
d_call: -
clone_size: -
cdr3_nt: TGTGCCAGCAGCCCCTACCTTCCGCCGGTGGTTTCCTTC
cdr3_aa: CASSPYLPPVVSF

j_call: TRBJ2-5
v_call: TRBV6-2/TRBV6-3
d_call: -
clone_size: -
cdr3_nt: TGTGCCAGCAGTTCTCAAGAGACCCAGTACTTC
cdr3_aa: CASSSQETQYF

j_call: TRBJ2-7
v_call: TRBV7-2
d_call: TRBD2
clone_size: -
cdr3_nt: TGTGCCAGCAGCCGGAGCGGGAACTCCTACGAGCAGTACTTC
cdr3_aa: CASSRSGNSYEQYF

j_call: TRBJ2-3
v_call: TRBV7-2
d_call: -
clone_size: -
cdr3_nt: TGTGCCAGCAGCTTAACCCCGAAACAAGCAGATACGCAGTATTTT
cdr3_aa: CASSLTPKQADTQYF

j_call: TRBJ2-1
v_call: TRBV4-1
d_call: TRBD2
clone_size: -
cdr3_nt: TGCGCCAGCAGCCAAGGACTAGCGGTCACCTACAATGAGCAGTTCTTC
cdr3_aa: CASSQGLAVTYNEQFF

j_call: TRBJ1-1
v_call: TRBV30
d_call: TRBD1
clone_size: once
cdr3_nt: TGTGCCTGGAGTGTTTGGCAGGGGGAGAACACTGAAGCTTTCTTT
cdr3_aa: CAWSVWQGENTEAFF

j_call: TRBJ2-7
v_call: TRBV18
d_call: TRBD2
clone_size: -
cdr3_nt: TGTGCCAGCTCACCGGGACTAGCGCTGGACGAGCAGTACTTC
cdr3_aa: CASSPGLALDEQYF

j_call: TRBJ1-4
v_call: TRBV5-6
d_call: -
clone_size: -
cdr3_nt: TGTGCCAGCAGCGGTTTTACGGGTGCAACTAATGAAAAACTGTTTTTT
cdr3_aa: CASSGFTGATNEKLFF

j_call: TRBJ1-3
v_call: TRBV11-2
d_call: -
clone_size: once
cdr3_nt: TGTGCCAGCAGCTTCCTGGGAAACACCATATATTTT
cdr3_aa: CASSFLGNTIYF

j_call: TRBJ1-2
v_call: TRBV19
d_call: -
clone_size: -
cdr3_nt: TGTGCCAGTAAAGGGGAAGTAGTTAACTATGGCTACACCTTC
cdr3_aa: CASKGEVVNYGYTF

j_call: TRBJ2-1
v_call: TRBV11-3
d_call: TRBD2
clone_size: -
cdr3_nt: TGTGCCAGCAGCTCGGGACTAGCGGGATACAATGAGCAGTTCTTC
cdr3_aa: CASSSGLAGYNEQFF

j_call: TRBJ1-1
v_call: TRBV28
d_call: -
clone_size: -
cdr3_nt: TGTGCCAGCAGTTTAGGGAGTGAAGCTTTCTTT
cdr3_aa: CASSLGSEAFF

j_call: TRBJ2-6
v_call: TRBV11-2
d_call: -
clone_size: -
cdr3_nt: TGTGCCAGCAGCTTAGGGGCATACCTGACTTTC
cdr3_aa: CASSLGAYLTF

j_call: TRBJ1-1
v_call: TRBV30
d_call: -
clone_size: few
cdr3_nt: TGTGCCTGGAGTGTACCCGCCTGGGCTTCTGAAGCTTTCTTT
cdr3_aa: CAWSVPAWASEAFF

j_call: TRBJ2-2
v_call: TRBV2
d_call: -
clone_size: -
cdr3_nt: TGTGCCAGCGATGCCGGGACAACGAACACCGGGGAGCTGTTTTTT
cdr3_aa: CASDAGTTNTGELFF

j_call: TRBJ1-1
v_call: TRBV6-5
d_call: TRBD1
clone_size: -
cdr3_nt: TGTGCCAGCAGCCAGGGGGGTACGGGTGAAGCTTTCTTT
cdr3_aa: CASSQGGTGEAFF

j_call: TRBJ1-1
v_call: TRBV4-3
d_call: -
clone_size: few
cdr3_nt: TGCGCCAGCAGCATGACAGGGAACACTGAAGCTTTCTTT
cdr3_aa: CASSMTGNTEAFF

j_call: TRBJ2-3
v_call: TRBV6-5
d_call: TRBD2
clone_size: -
cdr3_nt: TGTGCCAGCAGGACTAGCGGGAGTGGGGATACGCAGTATTTT
cdr3_aa: CASRTSGSGDTQYF

j_call: TRBJ2-7
v_call: TRBV18
d_call: -
clone_size: -
cdr3_nt: TGTGCCAGCTCACCCGCAGGACTTCCCTACGAGCAGTACTTC
cdr3_aa: CASSPAGLPYEQYF

j_call: TRBJ2-1
v_call: TRBV29-1
d_call: -
clone_size: -
cdr3_nt: TGCAGCGTTGAGGACTCCCACTCCTACAATGAGCAGTTCTTC
cdr3_aa: CSVEDSHSYNEQFF

j_call: TRBJ2-7
v_call: TRBV28
d_call: TRBD1
clone_size: -
cdr3_nt: TGTGCCAGCAGTCCCGGGGACAGGGTAAACGAGCAGTACTTC
cdr3_aa: CASSPGDRVNEQYF

j_call: TRBJ2-2
v_call: TRBV2
d_call: -
clone_size: -
cdr3_nt: TGTGCCAGCAGTACAGGTACCGGGGAGCTGTTTTTT
cdr3_aa: CASSTGTGELFF

j_call: TRBJ1-2
v_call: TRBV10-3
d_call: -
clone_size: -
cdr3_nt: TGTGCCATCAGTGAAGCAACCGCAAGCTACTATGGCTACACCTTC
cdr3_aa: CAISEATASYYGYTF

j_call: TRBJ2-1
v_call: TRBV5-8
d_call: -
clone_size: -
cdr3_nt: TGTGCCAGCAGCTTGACAGGCCCCGGAGACAATGAGCAGTTCTTC
cdr3_aa: CASSLTGPGDNEQFF

j_call: TRBJ2-2
v_call: TRBV28
d_call: -
clone_size: -
cdr3_nt: TGTGCCAGCAGTTTTTCGGGAGCGTATACCGGGGAGCTGTTTTTT
cdr3_aa: CASSFSGAYTGELFF

j_call: TRBJ2-1
v_call: TRBV19
d_call: TRBD2
clone_size: -
cdr3_nt: TGTGCCAGTGGTCAGCGGGAGTCGGTGGGGCAGTTCTTC
cdr3_aa: CASGQRESVGQFF

j_call: TRBJ1-5
v_call: TRBV6-1
d_call: -
clone_size: -
cdr3_nt: TGTGCCAGCAGTGAAAGGGGGTCGGGCAATCAGCCCCAGCATTTT
cdr3_aa: CASSERGSGNQPQHF

j_call: TRBJ2-7
v_call: TRBV5-8
d_call: TRBD2
clone_size: -
cdr3_nt: TGTGCCAGCAGCGACCCCGGGGGGGCCGACTCCTACGAGCAGTACTTC
cdr3_aa: CASSDPGGADSYEQYF

j_call: TRBJ1-1
v_call: TRBV7-9
d_call: TRBD1
clone_size: -
cdr3_nt: TGTGCCAGCAGCTTAGGTGGGACAGTTAACACTGAAGCTTTCTTT
cdr3_aa: CASSLGGTVNTEAFF

j_call: TRBJ2-7
v_call: TRBV4-3
d_call: -
clone_size: -
cdr3_nt: TGCGCCAGCAGCCAAGATGGAACGGGTCAGGGCTACGAGCAGTACTTC
cdr3_aa: CASSQDGTGQGYEQYF

j_call: TRBJ2-5
v_call: TRBV5-4
d_call: TRBD2
clone_size: -
cdr3_nt: TGTGCCAGCCACCCGAGGGGTGTTGCGGGGGAAGTGGAGACCCAGTACTTC
cdr3_aa: CASHPRGVAGEVETQYF

j_call: TRBJ2-7
v_call: TRBV30
d_call: TRBD1
clone_size: few
cdr3_nt: TGTGCCTGGAGGATGACAGGGACCGAGCAGTACTTC
cdr3_aa: CAWRMTGTEQYF

j_call: TRBJ1-2
v_call: TRBV5-4
d_call: TRBD1
clone_size: -
cdr3_nt: TGTGCCAGCAGCTCTGCAGGGGGCGACTATGGCTACACCTTC
cdr3_aa: CASSSAGGDYGYTF

j_call: TRBJ1-5
v_call: TRBV5-8
d_call: TRBD1
clone_size: -
cdr3_nt: TGTGCCAGCAGCTGGACAGGCCGCAATCAGCCCCAGCATTTT
cdr3_aa: CASSWTGRNQPQHF

j_call: TRBJ2-7
v_call: TRBV3-1/TRBV3-2
d_call: -
clone_size: -
cdr3_nt: TGTGCCAGCAGCCAAAGGGGAAACTCCTACGAGCAGTACTTC
cdr3_aa: CASSQRGNSYEQYF

j_call: TRBJ1-5
v_call: TRBV19
d_call: TRBD1
clone_size: -
cdr3_nt: TGTGCCGGTGTACCGGGACAGGGGGTTCAGCCCCAGCATTTT
cdr3_aa: CAGVPGQGVQPQHF

j_call: TRBJ2-7
v_call: TRBV5-5
d_call: -
clone_size: -
cdr3_nt: TGTGCCAGCAGCTTGGGAGGGAACTACGAGCAGTACTTC
cdr3_aa: CASSLGGNYEQYF

j_call: TRBJ1-2
v_call: TRBV7-9
d_call: -
clone_size: -
cdr3_nt: TGTGCCAGCAGCGGACAGTATTTTAACTATGGCTACACCTTC
cdr3_aa: CASSGQYFNYGYTF

j_call: TRBJ1-2
v_call: TRBV12-5
d_call: TRBD1
clone_size: once
cdr3_nt: TGTGCTAGTGGCCCCGACAGGGAAGGAAATGGCTACACCTTC
cdr3_aa: CASGPDREGNGYTF

j_call: TRBJ1-2
v_call: TRBV24-1
d_call: -
clone_size: -
cdr3_nt: TGTGCCACCAGTGGGGCCCGGACAGCATTAGGAGATGGCTACACCTTC
cdr3_aa: CATSGARTALGDGYTF